The entry below describes one T cell receptor beta chain. The record originates from a study of blood T cell repertoires in COVID-19. Using immunoSEQ multiplex PCR, the repertoire was profiled, and TCRdb retains in-frame clones only, with some absent. The sample has 200,000 to 300,000 clones; around nine tenths are singletons. This CDR3 comprises 14 residues. The germline gives CDR1 MNHNS, CDR2 SASEGT. V was cut by 0 bases and J by 6 bases, with 9 bases left in between. The receptor was isolated from an older woman with COVID-19, enrolled during active disease. The V and J genes are TRBV6-1 and TRBJ2-4; D ambiguous. The sample comprised peripheral blood. Written as DNA, the CDR3 is TGTGCCAGCAGTGAAGCGAGTTGGAGAAACATTCAGTACTTC. Translating gives CASSEASWRNIQYF.